The rows below give T cell receptor beta chains drawn from one sample of a study of shared clonotypes between healthy human individuals. Assay used: immunoSEQ multiplex PCR; TCRdb lists only in-frame clones, some missing. The sample has 2 million to 2.5 million clones; 80% to 95% are singletons. Sequencing was carried out using naive CD4+ T cells from PBMCs. These TCRs come from a man younger than 35 in good health. Some clones in this sample may be carry-over from other donors' samples. CDR3s include the opening cysteine and the closing phenylalanine or tryptophan. D genes are given only for firm matches. Clone size is not always given. Where it is, it says once, few, many or a class for expanded clones.

D gene	V gene	clone size	J gene	CDR3 protein	CDR3 DNA
NA	TRBV9	NA	TRBJ1-1	CASSPRGSGSTEAFF	TGTGCCAGCAGCCCCCGTGGTAGTGGGAGCACTGAAGCTTTCTTT
TRBD1	TRBV2	NA	TRBJ1-2	CASSNRQGTNYGYTF	TGTGCCAGCAGTAACCGACAGGGAACTAACTATGGCTACACCTTC
NA	TRBV28	NA	TRBJ2-6	CASSSGAKGLRTNVLTF	TGTGCCAGCAGTTCCGGGGCGAAGGGGTTGAGGACCAACGTCCTGACTTTC
NA	TRBV5-1	NA	TRBJ2-1	CASSLADMYNEQFF	TGCGCCAGCAGCTTGGCGGACATGTACAATGAGCAGTTCTTC
NA	TRBV9	NA	TRBJ1-4	CASSPGTNEKLFF	TGTGCCAGCAGCCCCGGAACTAATGAAAAACTGTTTTTT
NA	TRBV5-1	NA	TRBJ1-1	CASSSLTYRELDTEAFF	TGCGCCAGCAGCTCCCTAACCTACAGGGAATTGGACACTGAAGCTTTCTTT
TRBD2	TRBV6-6	NA	TRBJ2-1	CASRNGEGGQFF	TGTGCCAGCAGAAACGGGGAGGGTGGGCAGTTCTTC
TRBD1	TRBV7-2	NA	TRBJ2-4	CASSFDRVAKNIQYF	TGTGCCAGCAGCTTCGACAGGGTTGCCAAAAACATTCAGTACTTC
TRBD1	TRBV30	NA	TRBJ2-7	CAWSGDRVTYEQYF	TGTGCCTGGAGCGGGGACAGGGTTACCTACGAGCAGTACTTC
NA	TRBV7-8	NA	TRBJ2-1	CASSFAPDPLLMQFF	TGTGCCAGCAGCTTTGCCCCGGACCCTCTCTTAATGCAGTTCTTC
NA	TRBV20-1	NA	TRBJ2-7	CSALDWDEQYF	TGCAGTGCTCTGGACTGGGACGAGCAGTACTTC
NA	TRBV28	NA	TRBJ1-1	CASSYEGHRNTEAFF	TGTGCCAGCAGTTACGAGGGACACCGTAACACTGAAGCTTTCTTT
NA	TRBV5-6	NA	TRBJ2-1	CASSPDPYNEQFF	TGTGCCAGCAGCCCCGACCCGTACAATGAGCAGTTCTTC
NA	TRBV6-5	NA	TRBJ1-5	CASSPLGEGPQPQHF	TGTGCCAGCAGCCCTCTCGGGGAAGGTCCCCAGCCCCAGCATTTT
TRBD1	TRBV7-9	NA	TRBJ2-7	CASTGQGAKMQYF	TGTGCCAGTACCGGGCAGGGGGCAAAAATGCAGTACTTC
NA	TRBV5-6	NA	TRBJ2-4	CASSQLWGAVNIQYF	TGTGCCAGCAGCCAGCTCTGGGGGGCGGTAAACATTCAGTACTTC
NA	TRBV10-3	NA	TRBJ2-7	CAISEGGFREQYF	TGTGCCATCAGTGAGGGGGGGTTTCGCGAGCAGTACTTC
NA	TRBV30	NA	TRBJ2-2	CAWRTYGELFF	TGTGCCTGGAGGACTTACGGGGAGCTGTTTTTT
NA	TRBV2	NA	TRBJ2-1	CASSGLRGNEQFF	TGTGCCAGCAGTGGGCTTCGTGGCAATGAGCAGTTCTTC
TRBD2	TRBV29-1	NA	TRBJ2-7	CSVEDGRLAGRRDF	TGCAGCGTTGAAGATGGAAGACTAGCAGGGCGCCGGGACTTC
NA	TRBV7-2	NA	TRBJ1-5	CASSLAPGRNQPQHF	TGTGCCAGCAGCTTAGCCCCAGGGAGAAATCAGCCCCAGCATTTT
TRBD1	TRBV19	NA	TRBJ1-4	CASSNRGQAGLEKLFF	TGTGCCAGTAGTAACCGAGGACAGGCGGGATTGGAAAAACTGTTTTTT
NA	TRBV7-2	NA	TRBJ2-3	CASSLGIANTDTQYF	TGTGCCAGCAGCTTGGGGATAGCCAACACAGATACGCAGTATTTT
NA	TRBV2	NA	TRBJ2-3	CASSERLATDTQYF	TGTGCCAGCAGTGAAAGGCTAGCGACGGATACGCAGTATTTT
TRBD1	TRBV28	NA	TRBJ2-1	CTSSFYRGALQFF	TGTACCAGCAGTTTCTACAGGGGGGCCCTTCAGTTCTTC
NA	TRBV7-6	NA	TRBJ2-2	CASSPATNTGELFF	TGTGCCAGCAGCCCGGCAACGAACACCGGGGAGCTGTTTTTT
TRBD2	TRBV5-1	NA	TRBJ2-3	CASSLTPGLATDTQYF	TGCGCCAGCAGCTTAACTCCGGGACTAGCCACAGATACGCAGTATTTT
NA	TRBV10-2	NA	TRBJ1-4	CASSLLRSGKLFF	TGCGCCAGCAGCCTATTAAGGTCTGGGAAACTGTTTTTT
NA	TRBV2	NA	TRBJ2-3	CATHGGLRRGKTDTQYF	TGTGCCACCCATGGAGGGCTGCGGAGGGGTAAGACAGATACGCAGTATTTT
TRBD1	TRBV30	NA	TRBJ1-4	CAWSLGQATNEKLFF	TGTGCCTGGAGTTTGGGACAGGCAACTAATGAAAAACTGTTTTTT
TRBD2	TRBV5-6	once	TRBJ2-5	CASSLLAGREETQYF	TGTGCCAGCAGCTTGCTAGCGGGTCGTGAAGAGACCCAGTACTTC
TRBD1	TRBV5-1	NA	TRBJ2-5	CASSPGTGGQETQYF	TGCGCCAGCAGCCCCGGGACAGGGGGCCAAGAGACCCAGTACTTC
NA	TRBV28	NA	TRBJ2-7	CASRLQGTEQYF	TGTGCCAGCAGGTTACAGGGTACCGAGCAGTACTTC
NA	TRBV6-5	NA	TRBJ1-1	CASRNRKTSNTEAFF	TGTGCCAGCAGGAACAGGAAAACCTCGAACACTGAAGCTTTCTTT
NA	TRBV7-2	NA	TRBJ1-2	CASSLDNSYGYTF	TGTGCCAGCAGCTTAGATAACAGCTATGGCTACACCTTC
NA	TRBV7-2	once	TRBJ2-3	CASSPPSATDTQYF	TGTGCCAGCAGCCCACCGTCGGCCACAGATACGCAGTATTTT
NA	TRBV7-2	NA	TRBJ2-5	CASSPRRQDFFAQYF	TGTGCCAGCAGCCCCAGGCGTCAGGACTTTTTTGCCCAGTACTTC
NA	TRBV2	NA	TRBJ2-1	CASSSRLGGPNEQFF	TGTGCCAGCAGTTCTAGGCTAGGGGGGCCCAATGAGCAGTTCTTC
TRBD2	TRBV5-4	NA	TRBJ2-2	CASSSSLAGEAGELFF	TGTGCCAGCAGCTCGTCACTAGCGGGAGAGGCCGGGGAGCTGTTTTTT
NA	TRBV6-5	few	TRBJ1-1	CASSYSRDRAFF	TGTGCCAGCAGTTACTCGAGGGACCGAGCTTTCTTT
NA	TRBV6-5	NA	TRBJ1-3	CASSYGRTNTIYF	TGTGCCAGCAGTTACGGGAGGACAAACACCATATATTTT
TRBD2	TRBV6-5	once	TRBJ2-7	CASSPSGGIDEQYF	TGTGCCAGCAGTCCATCGGGAGGGATCGACGAGCAGTACTTC
NA	TRBV28	NA	TRBJ1-5	CASSLDVRRYNQPQHF	TGTGCCAGCAGTCTGGACGTGAGGAGATACAATCAGCCCCAGCATTTT
TRBD1	TRBV7-2	NA	TRBJ1-1	CAGNAQGLLTEAFF	TGTGCCGGGAACGCACAGGGGCTGTTGACTGAAGCTTTCTTT
NA	TRBV29-1	NA	TRBJ2-3	CSVAPSTDTQYF	TGCAGCGTTGCGCCAAGCACAGATACGCAGTATTTT
NA	TRBV18	NA	TRBJ2-7	CASSPSRYEQYF	TGTGCCAGCTCACCCAGTCGATACGAGCAGTACTTC
TRBD2	TRBV10-3	NA	TRBJ2-2	CAISEGGAGAPGELFF	TGTGCCATCAGTGAGGGGGGAGCGGGAGCCCCCGGGGAGCTGTTTTTT
NA	TRBV6-6	NA	TRBJ1-4	CASSYLGQSEKLFF	TGTGCCAGCAGTTACCTCGGACAGTCCGAAAAACTGTTTTTT
NA	TRBV19	NA	TRBJ1-2	CASSIGGASYGYTF	TGTGCCAGTAGTATTGGGGGGGCCTCCTATGGCTACACCTTC
NA	TRBV2	NA	TRBJ1-6	CASGQTNNSPLHF	TGTGCCAGCGGACAGACGAATAATTCACCCCTCCACTTT
NA	TRBV4-1	NA	TRBJ2-7	CALSSADTSYEQYF	TGCGCCCTCAGCTCTGCGGATACCTCCTACGAGCAGTACTTC
NA	TRBV19	NA	TRBJ2-3	CASSIGSSLGPTDTQYF	TGTGCCAGTAGTATTGGCAGCAGTCTGGGGCCCACAGATACGCAGTATTTT
NA	TRBV30	NA	TRBJ1-3	CAWGWGSSGNTIYF	TGTGCCTGGGGCTGGGGAAGCTCTGGAAACACCATATATTTT
NA	TRBV30	NA	TRBJ2-5	CASARGRETQYF	TGTGCCTCTGCCAGGGGAAGAGAGACCCAGTACTTC
NA	TRBV30	NA	TRBJ1-5	CAWSTVSNQPQHF	TGTGCCTGGAGCACAGTCTCTAATCAGCCCCAGCATTTT
TRBD1	TRBV9	NA	TRBJ2-2	CASSGTGTPGELFF	TGTGCCAGCAGTGGGACAGGGACCCCCGGGGAGCTGTTTTTT
NA	TRBV10-3	NA	TRBJ2-7	CAISERKGFAEQYF	TGTGCCATCAGTGAGCGTAAGGGATTCGCCGAGCAGTACTTC